This TCR beta chain was observed in a study of spatial heterogeneity in lung cancer. Points from the study as a whole: Detection of ubiquitous tumor TCRs in blood was higher at resection than follow-up.

This clonotype was picked up many times. What it binds is unknown. Unique molecular identifiers tagged every individual TCR cDNA molecule. From the 5' RACE reads, TCRdb called clonotypes with MiXCR, one entry per CDR3 protein. The sample comprises 8,100 or so distinct CDR3 sequences, 5% to 6.5% of which are singletons, and 35% to 40% rests with the top ten. CDR1 is SGHDN, CDR2 FVKESK, per germline. V gave up 2 bases and J gave up 9 bases, with 11 bases separating them. The CDR3 has 14 amino acids. The time point denotes: sample taken at primary tumor resection. Unsorted tumor, nontumor lung tissue or cryopreserved PBMC supplied the whole RNA. The donors comprised some 72 untreated early-stage non-small cell lung cancer patients.

The sequences come from PBMCs, collected at surgery. V and J are TRBV14 and TRBJ1-6, with TRBD1 as a possible D gene (5 bases). The sequence derives from a male donor with early-stage non-small cell lung cancer. The CDR3 nucleotides are TGTGCCAGCAGCCAATCGGGGGGGGTTTCACCCCTCCACTTT. It yields the protein CASSQSGGVSPLHF.